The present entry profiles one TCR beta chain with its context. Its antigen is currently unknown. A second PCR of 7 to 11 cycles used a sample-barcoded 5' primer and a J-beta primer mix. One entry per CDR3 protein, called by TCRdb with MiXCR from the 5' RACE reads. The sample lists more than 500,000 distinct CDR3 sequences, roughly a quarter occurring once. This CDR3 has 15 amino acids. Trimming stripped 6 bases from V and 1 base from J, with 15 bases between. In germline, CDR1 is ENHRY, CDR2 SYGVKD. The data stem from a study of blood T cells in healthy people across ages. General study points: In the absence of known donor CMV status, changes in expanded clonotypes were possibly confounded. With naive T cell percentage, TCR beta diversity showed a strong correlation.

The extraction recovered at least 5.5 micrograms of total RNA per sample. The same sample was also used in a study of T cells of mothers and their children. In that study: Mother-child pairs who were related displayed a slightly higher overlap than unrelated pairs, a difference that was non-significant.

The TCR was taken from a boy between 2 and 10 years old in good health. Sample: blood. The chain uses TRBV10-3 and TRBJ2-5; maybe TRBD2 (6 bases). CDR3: CAISPQTSLQETQYF. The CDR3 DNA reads TGTGCCATCAGCCCCCAAACTAGCCTCCAAGAGACCCAGTACTTC.